The text below deals with one T cell receptor (beta chain). The source of the sample is a study of blood T cell repertoires in COVID-19. Background on the study: Sites across the United States, Italy and Spain contributed samples from acute and convalescent COVID-19.

This CDR3 spans 14 amino acids. Per germline, CDR1 SNHLY and CDR2 FYNNEI. Unmatched junction bases numbered 10, after V lost 5 bases and J lost 7 bases. Profiled with immunoSEQ multiplex PCR; TCRdb holds only in-frame clones, not every one. The table has 100,000 to 150,000 clones, nearly 90% seen once. The TCR sequence derives from a woman in her sixties or seventies with COVID-19, enrolled during active disease. V is TRBV2 and J is TRBJ2-7; 8 bases are a match to TRBD1. The sequencing sample was made of peripheral blood. This CDR3 reads CASSQQAHRGEQYF. The CDR3 DNA reads as TGTGCCAGCAGTCAACAGGCGCACAGGGGGGAGCAGTACTTC.